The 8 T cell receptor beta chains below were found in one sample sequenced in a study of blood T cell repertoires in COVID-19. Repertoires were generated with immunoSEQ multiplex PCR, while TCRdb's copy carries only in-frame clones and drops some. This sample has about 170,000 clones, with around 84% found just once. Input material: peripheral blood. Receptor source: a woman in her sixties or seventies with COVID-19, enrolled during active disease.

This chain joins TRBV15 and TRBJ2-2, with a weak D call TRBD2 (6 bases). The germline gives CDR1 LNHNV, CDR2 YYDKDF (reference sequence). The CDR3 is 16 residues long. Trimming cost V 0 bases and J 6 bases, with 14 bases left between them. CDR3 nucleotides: TGTGCCACCAGCAGAGATCCGCGGGATAGCGCCGGGGAGCTGTTTTTT. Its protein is CATSRDPRDSAGELFF.

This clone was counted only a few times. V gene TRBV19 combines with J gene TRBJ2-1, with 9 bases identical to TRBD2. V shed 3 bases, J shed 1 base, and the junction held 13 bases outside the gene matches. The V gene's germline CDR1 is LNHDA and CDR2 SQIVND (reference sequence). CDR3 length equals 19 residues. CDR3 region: CASSIRWSGGSRSYNEQFF. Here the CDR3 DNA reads TGTGCCAGTAGTATTCGGTGGAGCGGGGGGAGCAGGTCCTACAATGAGCAGTTCTTC.

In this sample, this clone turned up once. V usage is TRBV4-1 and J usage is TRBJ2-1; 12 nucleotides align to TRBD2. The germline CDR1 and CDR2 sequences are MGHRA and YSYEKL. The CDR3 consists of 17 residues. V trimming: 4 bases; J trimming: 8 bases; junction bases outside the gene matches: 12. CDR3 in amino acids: CASSRGLAGILHDEQFF. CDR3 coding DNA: TGCGCCAGCAGCCGTGGACTAGCGGGGATCCTACACGATGAGCAGTTCTTC.

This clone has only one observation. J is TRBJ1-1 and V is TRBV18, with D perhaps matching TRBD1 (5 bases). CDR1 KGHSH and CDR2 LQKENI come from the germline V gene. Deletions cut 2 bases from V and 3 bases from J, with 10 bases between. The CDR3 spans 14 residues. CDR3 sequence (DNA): TGTGCCAGCTCACCAACCGGGGGTGACACTGAAGCTTTCTTT. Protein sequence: CASSPTGGDTEAFF.

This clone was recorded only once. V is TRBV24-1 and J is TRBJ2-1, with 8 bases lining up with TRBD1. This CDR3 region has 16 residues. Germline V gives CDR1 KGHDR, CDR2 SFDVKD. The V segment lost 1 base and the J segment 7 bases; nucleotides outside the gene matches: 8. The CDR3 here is CATSDFGQGRENEQFF. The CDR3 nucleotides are TGTGCCACCAGTGATTTCGGACAGGGAAGGGAGAATGAGCAGTTCTTC.

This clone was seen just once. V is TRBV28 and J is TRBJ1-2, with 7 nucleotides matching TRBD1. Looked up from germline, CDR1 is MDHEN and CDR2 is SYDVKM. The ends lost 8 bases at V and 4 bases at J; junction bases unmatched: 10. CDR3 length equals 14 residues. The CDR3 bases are TGTGCCAGCGGACCGACAGGGACCCTCTATGGCTACACCTTC. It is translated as CASGPTGTLYGYTF.

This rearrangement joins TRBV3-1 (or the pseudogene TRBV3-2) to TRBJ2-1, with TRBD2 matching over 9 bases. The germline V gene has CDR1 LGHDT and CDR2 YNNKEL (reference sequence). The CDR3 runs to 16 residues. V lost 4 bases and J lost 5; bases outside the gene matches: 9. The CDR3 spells CASSRAGGSVDNEQFF. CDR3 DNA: TGTGCCAGCAGCCGCGCGGGGGGGTCCGTTGACAATGAGCAGTTCTTC.

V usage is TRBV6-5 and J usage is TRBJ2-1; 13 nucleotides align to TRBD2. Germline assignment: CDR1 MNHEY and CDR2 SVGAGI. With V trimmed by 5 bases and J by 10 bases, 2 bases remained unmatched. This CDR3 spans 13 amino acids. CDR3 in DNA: TGTGCCAGCAGTAAGGGACTAGCGGGGGAGCAGTTCTTC. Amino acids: CASSKGLAGEQFF.